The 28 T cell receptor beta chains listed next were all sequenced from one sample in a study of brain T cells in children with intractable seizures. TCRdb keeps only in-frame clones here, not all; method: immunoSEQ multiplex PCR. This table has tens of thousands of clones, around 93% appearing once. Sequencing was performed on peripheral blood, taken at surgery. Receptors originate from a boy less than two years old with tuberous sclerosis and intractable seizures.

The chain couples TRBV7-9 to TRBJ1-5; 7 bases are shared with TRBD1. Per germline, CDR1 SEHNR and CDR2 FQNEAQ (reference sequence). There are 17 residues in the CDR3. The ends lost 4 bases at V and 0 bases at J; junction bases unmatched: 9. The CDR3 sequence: CASSSGEGAVSNQPQHF. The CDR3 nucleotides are TGTGCCAGCAGCTCCGGCGAGGGGGCGGTTAGCAATCAGCCCCAGCATTTT.

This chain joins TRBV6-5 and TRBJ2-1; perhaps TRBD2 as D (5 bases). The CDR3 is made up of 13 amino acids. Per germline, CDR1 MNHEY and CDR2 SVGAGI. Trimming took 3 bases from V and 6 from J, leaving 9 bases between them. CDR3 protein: CASSYQSGNEQFF. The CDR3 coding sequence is TGTGCCAGCAGTTATCAGAGCGGCAATGAGCAGTTCTTC.

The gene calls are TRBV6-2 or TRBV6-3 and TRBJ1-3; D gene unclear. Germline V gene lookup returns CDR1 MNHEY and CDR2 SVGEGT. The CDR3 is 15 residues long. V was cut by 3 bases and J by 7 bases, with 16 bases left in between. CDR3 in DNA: TGTGCCAGCAGTTATGGCCCCTCGTCCTGGAACACCATATATTTT. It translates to CASSYGPSSWNTIYF.

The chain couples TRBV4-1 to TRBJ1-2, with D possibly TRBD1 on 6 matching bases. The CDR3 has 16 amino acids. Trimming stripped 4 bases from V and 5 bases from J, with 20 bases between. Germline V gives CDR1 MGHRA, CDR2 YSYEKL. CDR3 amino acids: CASSREWGLLFYGYTF. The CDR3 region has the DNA TGCGCCAGCAGCCGCGAGTGGGGGCTACTATTTTATGGCTACACCTTC.

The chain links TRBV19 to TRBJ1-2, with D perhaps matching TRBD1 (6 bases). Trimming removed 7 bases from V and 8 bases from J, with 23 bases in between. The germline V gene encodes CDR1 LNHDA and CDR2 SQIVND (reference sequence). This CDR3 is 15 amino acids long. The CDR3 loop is CASTILEDRVRGYTF. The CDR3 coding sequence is TGTGCCAGTACCATATTGGAGGACAGAGTAAGAGGCTACACCTTC.

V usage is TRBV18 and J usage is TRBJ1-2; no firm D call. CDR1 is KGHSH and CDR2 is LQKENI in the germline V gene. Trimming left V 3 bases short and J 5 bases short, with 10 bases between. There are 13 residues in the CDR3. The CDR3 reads CASSPRMIYGYTF. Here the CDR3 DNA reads TGTGCCAGCTCACCCCGGATGATTTATGGCTACACCTTC. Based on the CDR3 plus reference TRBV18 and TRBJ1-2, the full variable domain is NAGVMQNPRHLVRRRGQEARLRCSPMKGHSHVYWYRQLPEEGLKFMVYLQKENIIDESGMPKERFSAEFPKEGPSILRIQQVVRGDSAAYFCASSPRMIYGYTFGSGTRLTVV.

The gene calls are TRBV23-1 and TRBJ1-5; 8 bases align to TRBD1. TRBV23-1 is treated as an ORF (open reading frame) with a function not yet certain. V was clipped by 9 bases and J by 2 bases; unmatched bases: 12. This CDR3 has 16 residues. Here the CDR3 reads CARPGQGRFGNQPQHF. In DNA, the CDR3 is TGCGCCAGACCAGGACAGGGCAGGTTTGGCAATCAGCCCCAGCATTTT.

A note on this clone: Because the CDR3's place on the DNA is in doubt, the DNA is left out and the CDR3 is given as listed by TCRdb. The chain's CDR3 is CATSVPGSAGETQYF. This rearrangement joins TRBV24-1 to TRBJ2-5. The CDR3 contains 15 residues when both ends are counted. CDR1 KGHDR and CDR2 SFDVKD come from the germline V gene.

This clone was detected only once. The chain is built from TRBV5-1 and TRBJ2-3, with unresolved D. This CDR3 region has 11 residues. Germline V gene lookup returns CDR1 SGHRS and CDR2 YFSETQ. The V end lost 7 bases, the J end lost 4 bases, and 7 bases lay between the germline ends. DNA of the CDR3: TGCGCCAGCGCCTCTTCAGATACGCAGTATTTT. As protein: CASASSDTQYF. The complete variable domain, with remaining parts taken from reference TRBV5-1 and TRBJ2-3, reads KAGVTQTPRYLIKTRGQQVTLSCSPISGHRSVSWYQQTPGQGLQFLFEYFSETQRNKGNFPGRFSGRQFSNSRSEMNVSTLELGDSALYLCASASSDTQYFGPGTRLTVL.

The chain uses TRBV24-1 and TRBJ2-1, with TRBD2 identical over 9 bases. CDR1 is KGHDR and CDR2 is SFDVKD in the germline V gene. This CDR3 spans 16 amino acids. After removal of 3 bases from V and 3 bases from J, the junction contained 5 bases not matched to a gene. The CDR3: CATSDPLAGYYNEQFF. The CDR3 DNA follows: TGTGCCACCAGTGATCCTCTAGCGGGGTACTACAATGAGCAGTTCTTC.

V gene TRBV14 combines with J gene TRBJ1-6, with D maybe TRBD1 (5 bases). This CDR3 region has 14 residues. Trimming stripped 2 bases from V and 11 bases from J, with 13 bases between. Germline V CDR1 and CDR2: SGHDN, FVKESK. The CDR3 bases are TGTGCCAGCAGCCAATATCCAGGGTGGGCACCCCTCCACTTT. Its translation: CASSQYPGWAPLHF.

CDR3 loop: CASSSRQADTQYF. CDR3 DNA sequence: TGTGCCAGCAGCTCAAGACAGGCAGATACGCAGTATTTT. V usage is TRBV9 and J usage is TRBJ2-3, with a possible D match to TRBD1 (6 bases). V dropped 4 bases and J dropped 4 bases, with 10 bases sitting between them. The CDR3 contains 13 residues. Germline assignment: CDR1 SGDLS and CDR2 YYNGEE.

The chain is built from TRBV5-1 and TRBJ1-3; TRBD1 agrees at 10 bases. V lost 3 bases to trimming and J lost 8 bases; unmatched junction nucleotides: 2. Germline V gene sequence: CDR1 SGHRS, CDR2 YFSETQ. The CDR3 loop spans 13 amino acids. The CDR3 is CASSWGQGYTIYF. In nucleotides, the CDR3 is TGCGCCAGCAGCTGGGGACAGGGGTACACCATATATTTT.

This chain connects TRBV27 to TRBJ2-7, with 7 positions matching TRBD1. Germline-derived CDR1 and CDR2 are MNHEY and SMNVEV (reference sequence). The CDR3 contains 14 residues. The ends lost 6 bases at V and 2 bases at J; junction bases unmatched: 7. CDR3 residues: CASSPTGRTYEQYF. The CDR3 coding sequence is TGTGCCAGCAGCCCGACAGGGAGAACCTACGAGCAGTACTTC.

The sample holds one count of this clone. The CDR3 DNA reads TGTGCCAGCAGTAGCAGGAGAATCGGGACAGACGCCCAAGAGACCCAGTACTTC. Translated, it gives CASSSRRIGTDAQETQYF. V is TRBV2 and J is TRBJ2-5, with 7 bases fitting TRBD1. Germline values: CDR1 SNHLY, CDR2 FYNNEI. With V trimmed by 5 bases and J by 1 base, 16 bases remained unmatched. The CDR3 runs to 18 residues.

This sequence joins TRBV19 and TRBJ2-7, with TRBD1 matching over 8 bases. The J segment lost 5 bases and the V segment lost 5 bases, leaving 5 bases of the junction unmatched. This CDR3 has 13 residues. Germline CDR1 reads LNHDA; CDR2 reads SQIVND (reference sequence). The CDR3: CASSGRDRHEQYF. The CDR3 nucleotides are TGTGCCAGTAGTGGCCGGGACAGGCACGAGCAGTACTTC. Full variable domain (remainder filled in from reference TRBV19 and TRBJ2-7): DGGITQSPKYLFRKEGQNVTLSCEQNLNHDAMYWYRQDPGQGLRLIYYSQIVNDFQKGDIAEGYSVSREKKESFPLTVTSAQKNPTAFYLCASSGRDRHEQYFGPGTRLTVT.

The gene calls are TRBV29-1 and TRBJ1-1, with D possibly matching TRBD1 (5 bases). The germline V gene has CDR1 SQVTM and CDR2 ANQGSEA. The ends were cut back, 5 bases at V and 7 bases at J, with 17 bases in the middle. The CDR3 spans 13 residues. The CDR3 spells CSVHSRGGVEAFF. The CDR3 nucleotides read TGCAGCGTTCATTCTAGGGGCGGGGTTGAAGCTTTCTTT.

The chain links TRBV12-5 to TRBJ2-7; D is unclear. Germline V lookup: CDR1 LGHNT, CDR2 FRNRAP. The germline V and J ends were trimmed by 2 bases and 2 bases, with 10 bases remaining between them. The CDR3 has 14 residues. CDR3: CASGLFSATYEQYF. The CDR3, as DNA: TGTGCTAGTGGTTTGTTCAGCGCAACCTACGAGCAGTACTTC.

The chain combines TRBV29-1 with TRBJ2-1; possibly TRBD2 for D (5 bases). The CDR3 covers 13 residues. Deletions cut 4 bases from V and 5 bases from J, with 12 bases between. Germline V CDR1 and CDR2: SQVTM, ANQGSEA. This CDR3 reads CSVVLRGHNEQFF. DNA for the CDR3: TGCAGCGTTGTCCTACGAGGGCACAATGAGCAGTTCTTC.

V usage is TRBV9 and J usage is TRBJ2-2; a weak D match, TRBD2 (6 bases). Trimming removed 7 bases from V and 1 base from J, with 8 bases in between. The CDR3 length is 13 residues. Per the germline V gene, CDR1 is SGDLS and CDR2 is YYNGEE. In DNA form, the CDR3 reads TGTGCCAGCTCTAGCGTGAACACCGGGGAGCTGTTTTTT. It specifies CASSSVNTGELFF.

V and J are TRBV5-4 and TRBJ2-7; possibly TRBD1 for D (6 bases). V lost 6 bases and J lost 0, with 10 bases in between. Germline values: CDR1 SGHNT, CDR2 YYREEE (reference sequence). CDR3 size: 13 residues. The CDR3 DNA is TGTGCCAGCATCGGGACATCCTCCTACGAGCAGTACTTC. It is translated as CASIGTSSYEQYF.

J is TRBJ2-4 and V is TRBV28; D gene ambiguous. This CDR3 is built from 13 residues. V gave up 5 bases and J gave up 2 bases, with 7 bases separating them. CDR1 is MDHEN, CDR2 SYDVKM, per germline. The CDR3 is CASSGLSKNIQYF. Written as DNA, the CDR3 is TGTGCCAGCAGTGGCCTGTCCAAAAACATTCAGTACTTC.

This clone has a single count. CDR3 nucleotides: TGTGCCAGCAGCTCCGTAGGGGACAGCGATAACTATGGCTACACCTTC. Translating gives CASSSVGDSDNYGYTF. V and J are TRBV5-6 and TRBJ1-2; 7 positions agree with TRBD1. Germline CDR1 reads SGHDT; CDR2 reads YYEEEE. This CDR3 has 16 residues. V shed 3 bases, J shed 1 base, and the junction held 9 bases outside the gene matches. The variable domain in full, with the rest retrieved from reference TRBV5-6 and TRBJ1-2, is DAGVTQSPTHLIKTRGQQVTLRCSPKSGHDTVSWYQQALGQGPQFIFQYYEEEERQRGNFPDRFSGHQFPNYSSELNVNALLLGDSALYLCASSSVGDSDNYGYTFGSGTRLTVV.

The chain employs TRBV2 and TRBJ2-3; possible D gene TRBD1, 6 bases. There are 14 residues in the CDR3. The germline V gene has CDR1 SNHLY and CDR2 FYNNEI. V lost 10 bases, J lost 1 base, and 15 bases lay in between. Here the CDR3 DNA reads TGTGCCACTACAGGGTTGACTGGCACAGATACGCAGTATTTT. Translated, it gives CATTGLTGTDTQYF.

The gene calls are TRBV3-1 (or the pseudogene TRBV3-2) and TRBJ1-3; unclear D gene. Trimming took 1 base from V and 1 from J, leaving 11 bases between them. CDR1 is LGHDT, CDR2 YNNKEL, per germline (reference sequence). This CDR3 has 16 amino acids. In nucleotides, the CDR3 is TGTGCCAGCAGCCAAGTCTTAGCGGGTTCTGGAAACACCATATATTTT. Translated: CASSQVLAGSGNTIYF.

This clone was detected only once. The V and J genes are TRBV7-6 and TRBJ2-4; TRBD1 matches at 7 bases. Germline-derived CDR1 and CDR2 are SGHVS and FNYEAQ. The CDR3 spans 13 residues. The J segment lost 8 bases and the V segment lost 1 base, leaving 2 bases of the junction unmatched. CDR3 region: CASSLDRGDIQYF. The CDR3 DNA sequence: TGTGCCAGCAGCTTAGACAGGGGAGACATTCAGTACTTC.

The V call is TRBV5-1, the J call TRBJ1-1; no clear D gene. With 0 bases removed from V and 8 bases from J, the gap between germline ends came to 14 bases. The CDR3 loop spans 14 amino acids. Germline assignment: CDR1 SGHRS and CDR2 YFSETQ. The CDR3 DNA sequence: TGCGCCAGCAGCTTGGTTGGGCGCACTGGGGAAGCTTTCTTT. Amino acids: CASSLVGRTGEAFF.

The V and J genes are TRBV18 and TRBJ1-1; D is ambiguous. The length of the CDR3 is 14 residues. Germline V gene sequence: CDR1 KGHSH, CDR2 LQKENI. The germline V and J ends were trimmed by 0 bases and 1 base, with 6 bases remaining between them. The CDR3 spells CASSPPGGNTEAFF. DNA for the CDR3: TGTGCCAGCTCACCACCGGGAGGGAACACTGAAGCTTTCTTT. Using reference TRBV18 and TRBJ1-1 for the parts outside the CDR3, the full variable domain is NAGVMQNPRHLVRRRGQEARLRCSPMKGHSHVYWYRQLPEEGLKFMVYLQKENIIDESGMPKERFSAEFPKEGPSILRIQQVVRGDSAAYFCASSPPGGNTEAFFGQGTRLTVV.